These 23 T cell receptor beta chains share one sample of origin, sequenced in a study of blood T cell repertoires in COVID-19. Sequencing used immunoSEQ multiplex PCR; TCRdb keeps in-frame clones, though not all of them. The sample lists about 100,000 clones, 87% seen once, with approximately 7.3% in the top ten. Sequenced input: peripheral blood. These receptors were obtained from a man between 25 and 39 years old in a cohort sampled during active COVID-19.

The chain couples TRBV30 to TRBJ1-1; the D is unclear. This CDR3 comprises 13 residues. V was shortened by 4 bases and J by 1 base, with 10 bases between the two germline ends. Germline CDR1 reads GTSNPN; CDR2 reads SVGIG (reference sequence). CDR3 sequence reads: CAWIAHANTEAFF. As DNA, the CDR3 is TGTGCCTGGATTGCACATGCGAACACTGAAGCTTTCTTT. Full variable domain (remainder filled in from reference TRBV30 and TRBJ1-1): SQTIHQWPATLVQPVGSPLSLECTVEGTSNPNLYWYRQAAGRGLQLLFYSVGIGQISSEVPQNLSASRPQDRQFILSSKKLLLSDSGFYLCAWIAHANTEAFFGQGTRLTVV.

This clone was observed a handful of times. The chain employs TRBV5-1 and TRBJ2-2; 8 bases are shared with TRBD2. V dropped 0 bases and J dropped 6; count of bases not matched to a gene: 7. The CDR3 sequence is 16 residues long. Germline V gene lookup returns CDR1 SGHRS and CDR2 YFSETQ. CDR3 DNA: TGCGCCAGCAGCTTGGCCACGGGGGGGCCCGCCGGGGAGCTGTTTTTT. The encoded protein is CASSLATGGPAGELFF.

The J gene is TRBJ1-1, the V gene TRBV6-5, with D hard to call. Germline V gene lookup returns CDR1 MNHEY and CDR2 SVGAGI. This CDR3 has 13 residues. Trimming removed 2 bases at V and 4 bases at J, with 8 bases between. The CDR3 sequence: CASSYGGGTEAFF. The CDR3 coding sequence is TGTGCCAGCAGTTACGGCGGCGGCACTGAAGCTTTCTTT.

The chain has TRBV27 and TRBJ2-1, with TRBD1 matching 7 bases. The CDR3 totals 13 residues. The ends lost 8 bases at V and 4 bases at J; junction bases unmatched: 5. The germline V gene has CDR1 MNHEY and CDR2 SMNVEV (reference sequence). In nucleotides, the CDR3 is TGTGCCAGCGGACGACAGGGTTACAATGAGCAGTTCTTC. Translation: CASGRQGYNEQFF.

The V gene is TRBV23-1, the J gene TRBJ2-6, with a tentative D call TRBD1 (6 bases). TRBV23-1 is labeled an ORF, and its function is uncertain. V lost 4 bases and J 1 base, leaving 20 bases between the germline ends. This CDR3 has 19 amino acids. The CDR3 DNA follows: TGCGCCAGCAGTCGTACAGGGCTAGTAGGGACGTCTGGGGCCAACGTCCTGACTTTC. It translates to CASSRTGLVGTSGANVLTF.

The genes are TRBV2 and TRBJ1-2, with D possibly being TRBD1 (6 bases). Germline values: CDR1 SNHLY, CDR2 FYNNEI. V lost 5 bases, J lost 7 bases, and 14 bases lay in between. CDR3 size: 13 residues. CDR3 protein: CASSSTGYSGYTF. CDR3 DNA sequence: TGTGCCAGCAGTTCAACAGGGTATAGTGGCTACACCTTC.

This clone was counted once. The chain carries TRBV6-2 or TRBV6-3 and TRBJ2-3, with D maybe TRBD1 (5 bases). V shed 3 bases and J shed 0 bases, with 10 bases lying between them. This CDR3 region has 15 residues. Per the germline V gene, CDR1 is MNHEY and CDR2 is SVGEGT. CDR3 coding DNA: TGTGCCAGCAGTTATTCGTCAGGGAGCACAGATACGCAGTATTTT. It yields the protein CASSYSSGSTDTQYF.

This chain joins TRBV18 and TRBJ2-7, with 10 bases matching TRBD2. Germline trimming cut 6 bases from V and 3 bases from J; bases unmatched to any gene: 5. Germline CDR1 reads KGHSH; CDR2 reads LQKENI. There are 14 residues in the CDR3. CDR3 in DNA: TGTGCCAGCTCCCTAGGACTAGCGGTCTACGAGCAGTACTTC. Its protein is CASSLGLAVYEQYF.

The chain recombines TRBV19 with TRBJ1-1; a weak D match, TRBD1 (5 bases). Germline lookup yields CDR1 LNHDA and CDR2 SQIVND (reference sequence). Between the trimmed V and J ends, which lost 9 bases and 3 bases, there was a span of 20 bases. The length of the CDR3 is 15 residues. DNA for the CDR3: TGTGCCAGCCAGCCCCGGGCATGGGGGGACACTGAAGCTTTCTTT. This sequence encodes CASQPRAWGDTEAFF.

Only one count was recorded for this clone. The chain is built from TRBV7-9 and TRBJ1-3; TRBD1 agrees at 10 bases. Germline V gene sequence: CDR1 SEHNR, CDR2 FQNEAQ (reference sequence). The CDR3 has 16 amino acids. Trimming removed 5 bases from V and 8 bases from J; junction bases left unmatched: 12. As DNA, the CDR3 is TGTGCCAGCAGCCAACGCAGCGGGACAGGGGAGGACACCATATATTTT. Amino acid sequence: CASSQRSGTGEDTIYF.

The CDR3 loop is CASSFRRNTEAFF. CDR3 DNA sequence: TGTGCCAGCAGCTTCCGTCGGAACACTGAAGCTTTCTTT. The genes are TRBV7-2 and TRBJ1-1; no definite D call. The germline V gene encodes CDR1 SGHTA and CDR2 FQGNSA. This CDR3 is built from 13 residues. Trimming pared 3 bases from V and 1 base from J, leaving 6 bases between.

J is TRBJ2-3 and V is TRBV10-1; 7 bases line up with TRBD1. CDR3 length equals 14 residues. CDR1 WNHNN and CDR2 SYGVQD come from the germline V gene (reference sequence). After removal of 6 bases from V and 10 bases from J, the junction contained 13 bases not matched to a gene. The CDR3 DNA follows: TGCGCCAGCAGCTCAGGGACAGTACCCTATGCGCAGTATTTT. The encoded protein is CASSSGTVPYAQYF.

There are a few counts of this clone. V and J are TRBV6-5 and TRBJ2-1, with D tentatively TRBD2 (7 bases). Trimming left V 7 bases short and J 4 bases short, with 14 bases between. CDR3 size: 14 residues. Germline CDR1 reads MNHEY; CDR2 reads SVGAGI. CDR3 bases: TGTGCCAGCAAGGGGGGGGAGGTTTACAATGAGCAGTTCTTC. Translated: CASKGGEVYNEQFF.

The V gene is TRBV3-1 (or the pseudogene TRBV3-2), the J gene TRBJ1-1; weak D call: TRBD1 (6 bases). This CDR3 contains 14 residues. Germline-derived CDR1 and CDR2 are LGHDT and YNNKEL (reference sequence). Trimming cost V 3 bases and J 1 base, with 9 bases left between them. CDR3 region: CASSQEQGNTEAFF. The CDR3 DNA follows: TGTGCCAGCAGCCAGGAACAGGGGAACACTGAAGCTTTCTTT.

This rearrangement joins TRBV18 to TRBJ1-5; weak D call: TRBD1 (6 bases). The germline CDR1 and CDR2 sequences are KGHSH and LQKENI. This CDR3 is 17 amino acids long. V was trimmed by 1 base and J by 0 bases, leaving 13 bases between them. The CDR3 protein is CASSPLAGDYSNQPQHF. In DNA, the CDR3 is TGTGCCAGCTCACCACTGGCAGGGGATTATAGCAATCAGCCCCAGCATTTT.

CDR3 residues: CASTGRASYGYTF. The CDR3 DNA follows: TGTGCCAGCACCGGCAGGGCATCCTATGGCTACACCTTC. V usage is TRBV28 and J usage is TRBJ1-2, with D perhaps TRBD1 (5 bases). Germline V gene sequence: CDR1 MDHEN, CDR2 SYDVKM. Trimming cost V 7 bases and J 4 bases, with 13 bases left between them. The CDR3 consists of 13 residues.

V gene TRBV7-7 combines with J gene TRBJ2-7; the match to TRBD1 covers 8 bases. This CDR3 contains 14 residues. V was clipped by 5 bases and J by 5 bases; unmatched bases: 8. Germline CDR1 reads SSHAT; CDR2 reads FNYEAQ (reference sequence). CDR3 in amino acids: CASSPNTGGNEQYF. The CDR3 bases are TGTGCCAGCAGCCCTAATACAGGGGGTAACGAGCAGTACTTC.

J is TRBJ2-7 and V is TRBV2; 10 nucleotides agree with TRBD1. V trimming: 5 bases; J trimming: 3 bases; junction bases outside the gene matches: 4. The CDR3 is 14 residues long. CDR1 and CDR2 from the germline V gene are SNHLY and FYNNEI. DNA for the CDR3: TGTGCCAGCAGTTGGACAGGGGGTATCTACGAGCAGTACTTC. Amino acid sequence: CASSWTGGIYEQYF.

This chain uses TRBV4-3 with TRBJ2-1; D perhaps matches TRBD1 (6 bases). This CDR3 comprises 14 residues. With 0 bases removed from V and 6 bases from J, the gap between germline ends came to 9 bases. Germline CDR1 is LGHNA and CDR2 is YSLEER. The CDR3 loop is CASSQESGVNEQFF. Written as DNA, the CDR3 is TGCGCCAGCAGCCAAGAGTCAGGGGTCAATGAGCAGTTCTTC.

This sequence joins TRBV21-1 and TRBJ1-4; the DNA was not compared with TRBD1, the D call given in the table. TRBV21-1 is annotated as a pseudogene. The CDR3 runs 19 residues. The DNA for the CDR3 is TGTGCCAGCAGCAAAGTCTACCGGGACAGGGCCAGCTCCCGGGAAAAACTGTTTTTT. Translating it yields CASSKVYRDRASSREKLFF.

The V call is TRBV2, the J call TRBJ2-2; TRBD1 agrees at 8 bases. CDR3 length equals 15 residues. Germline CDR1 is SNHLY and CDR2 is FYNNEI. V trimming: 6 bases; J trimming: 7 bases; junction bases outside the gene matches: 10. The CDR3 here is CASSVGQGKGGELFF. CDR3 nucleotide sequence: TGTGCCAGCAGCGTCGGACAGGGAAAGGGCGGGGAGCTGTTTTTT.

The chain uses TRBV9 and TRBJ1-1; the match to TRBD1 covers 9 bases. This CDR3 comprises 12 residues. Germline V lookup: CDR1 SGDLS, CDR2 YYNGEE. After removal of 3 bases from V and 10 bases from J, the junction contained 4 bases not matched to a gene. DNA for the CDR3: TGTGCCAGCAGCGCAACAGGGGGCGCAGCTTTCTTT. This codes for CASSATGGAAFF.

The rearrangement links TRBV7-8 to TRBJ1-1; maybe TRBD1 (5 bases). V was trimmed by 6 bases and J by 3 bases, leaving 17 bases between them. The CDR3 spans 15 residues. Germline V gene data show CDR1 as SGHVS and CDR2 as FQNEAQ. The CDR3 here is CASRRRGGMDTEAFF. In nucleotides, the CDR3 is TGTGCCAGCAGGAGGCGCGGGGGGATGGACACTGAAGCTTTCTTT. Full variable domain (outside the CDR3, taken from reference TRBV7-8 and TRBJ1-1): GAGVSQSPRYKVAKRGQDVALRCDPISGHVSLFWYQQALGQGPEFLTYFQNEAQLDKSGLPSDRFFAERPEGSVSTLKIQRTQQEDSAVYLCASRRRGGMDTEAFFGQGTRLTVV.